This entry lists 20 T cell receptor beta chains sequenced from one sample in a study of OX40 agonist ivuxolimab in advanced cancers. Profiled with immunoSEQ multiplex PCR; TCRdb holds only in-frame clones, not every one. The data contain 9,500 to 15,000 clones, approximately 72% of them singletons. Sequencing was performed on CD4+ or CD8+ T cells sorted from blood, taken in a trial of the OX40 agonist ivuxolimab. These receptors were obtained from an adult with an advanced solid tumor such as melanoma, head and neck, liver or kidney cancer.

J is TRBJ2-3 and V is TRBV5-1; D tentatively fits TRBD1 or TRBD2 (5 bases each). The germline gives CDR1 SGHRS, CDR2 YFSETQ. This CDR3 has 14 amino acids. V lost 2 bases, J lost 4 bases, and 11 bases lay in between. For the CDR3, the DNA is TGCGCCAGCAGCTTCCGGGGACGGGCAGATACGCAGTATTTT. Amino acids: CASSFRGRADTQYF.

The chain combines TRBV27 with TRBJ1-1; maybe TRBD1 (6 bases). Per germline, CDR1 MNHEY and CDR2 SMNVEV (reference sequence). V was shortened by 6 bases and J by 6 bases, with 11 bases between the two germline ends. This CDR3 region has 12 residues. Here the CDR3 DNA reads TGTGCCAGCAGACACGGACAGTCTGAAGCTTTCTTT. Translated: CASRHGQSEAFF.

This clone was recorded a few times. J is TRBJ1-1 and V is TRBV27; no clear D gene. CDR3 size: 13 residues. Trimming pared 3 bases from V and 7 bases from J, leaving 12 bases between. Germline V gene sequence: CDR1 MNHEY, CDR2 SMNVEV (reference sequence). CDR3 protein: CASSFVRGIEAFF. The CDR3 DNA reads as TGTGCCAGCAGTTTTGTCCGGGGAATTGAAGCTTTCTTT.

The chain's CDR3 is CASSLSKREFSDTQYF. The CDR3 DNA is TGTGCCAGCAGTTTATCTAAGCGGGAGTTCTCAGATACGCAGTATTTT. This chain uses TRBV27 with TRBJ2-3; 8 bases fit TRBD2. V lost 0 bases, J lost 4 bases, and 6 bases stayed unmatched. In germline, CDR1 is MNHEY, CDR2 SMNVEV (reference sequence). This CDR3 region has 16 residues.

This clone was detected only a few times. J is TRBJ2-7 and V is TRBV11-2; TRBD2 aligns across 10 bases. Germline trimming cut 5 bases from V and 0 bases from J; bases unmatched to any gene: 16. Germline CDR1 is SGHAT and CDR2 is FQNNGV. CDR3 length: 19 residues. In nucleotides, the CDR3 is TGTGCCAGCAGCCCAATAGTCCAACCTAGCGGGAGCCTCTCCTACGAGCAGTACGTC. It encodes CASSPIVQPSGSLSYEQYV.

About this clone: A much larger clone lies one base from this, so it may be a read error. The chain links TRBV29-1 to TRBJ1-2; 7 bases fit TRBD1. This CDR3 is built from 13 residues. CDR1 is SQVTM, CDR2 ANQGSEA, per germline. The DNA for the CDR3 is TGCAGCGTTCAGGACAGGAGGGGTTATGGCCACACCTTC. Translated, it gives CSVQDRRGYGHTF.

This clone came up once. The gene calls are TRBV13 and TRBJ2-5, with TRBD2 as a possible D gene (6 bases). Germline CDR1 PRHDT, CDR2 FYEKMQ (reference sequence). This CDR3 is built from 14 residues. V gave up 3 bases and J gave up 3 bases, with 11 bases separating them. The CDR3 coding sequence is TGTGCCAGCAGCTTGGGGACGGGAGAAGAGACCCAGTACTTC. It codes for CASSLGTGEETQYF.

V gene TRBV27 combines with J gene TRBJ2-3; 10 bases are a match to TRBD1. The germline V gene has CDR1 MNHEY and CDR2 SMNVEV (reference sequence). This CDR3 has 16 amino acids. After removal of 4 bases from V and 3 bases from J, the junction contained 7 bases not matched to a gene. The CDR3 DNA follows: TGTGCCAGCAGTTCACCCCGGGACAGGGGTACAGATACGCAGTATTTT. This translates into CASSSPRDRGTDTQYF.

The V and J genes are TRBV4-1 and TRBJ2-3; D remains ambiguous. Germline assignment: CDR1 MGHRA and CDR2 YSYEKL. There are 14 residues in the CDR3. Trimming shortened V by 6 bases and J by 5 bases, and 15 bases separated the two germline ends. The CDR3 loop is CASRGNRLGDTQYF. DNA for the CDR3: TGCGCCAGCAGGGGCAATAGGCTTGGAGATACGCAGTATTTT.

The CDR3 nucleotides read TGTGCCATCAGTGAGTCCCACAGGGTGAACACTGAAGCTTTCTTT. It specifies CAISESHRVNTEAFF. The rearrangement uses TRBV10-3 and TRBJ1-1; maybe TRBD1 (6 bases). The CDR3 contains 15 residues. Germline assignment: CDR1 ENHRY and CDR2 SYGVKD. The V gene lost 0 bases and the J gene lost 0 bases, with 8 bases spanning the gap.

The V and J genes are TRBV27 and TRBJ1-5; D might be TRBD1 (5 bases). Germline V gives CDR1 MNHEY, CDR2 SMNVEV (reference sequence). The CDR3 extends over 14 amino acids. V was shortened by 10 bases and J by 5 bases, with 18 bases between the two germline ends. Here the CDR3 DNA reads TGTGCCACCTCGGAAACGGGACTCGATCAGCCCCAGCATTTT. It specifies CATSETGLDQPQHF.

This clone came up once. The rearrangement links TRBV5-8 to TRBJ1-1; TRBD1 is a possible D gene (5 bases). The V gene's germline CDR1 is SGHTS and CDR2 YDEGEE. V was shortened by 2 bases and J by 1 base, with 9 bases between the two germline ends. The CDR3 consists of 14 residues. The CDR3: CASSFRTSNTEAFF. CDR3 nucleotides: TGTGCCAGCAGCTTTAGGACATCGAACACTGAAGCTTTCTTT.

This clone is a singleton in its sample. This sequence joins TRBV9 and TRBJ2-3; D call uncertain. The germline gives CDR1 SGDLS, CDR2 YYNGEE. This CDR3 is 13 amino acids long. Trimming removed 0 bases at V and 2 bases at J, with 4 bases between. The CDR3 coding sequence is TGTGCCAGCAGCGTAGTGTCCACAGATACGCAGTATTTT. Translating gives CASSVVSTDTQYF.

This clone was picked up a small number of times. This sequence joins TRBV19 and TRBJ2-2; perhaps TRBD1 as D (6 bases). CDR1 is LNHDA and CDR2 is SQIVND in the germline V gene (reference sequence). This CDR3 has 14 residues. The V and J ends lost 6 bases and 2 bases respectively, with 10 bases between them. CDR3 in DNA: TGTGCCAGTAGCCGGGACACCAACACCGGGGAGCTGTTTTTT. Amino acid sequence: CASSRDTNTGELFF. Supplemented by reference TRBV19 and TRBJ2-2, the full variable domain reads DGGITQSPKYLFRKEGQNVTLSCEQNLNHDAMYWYRQDPGQGLRLIYYSQIVNDFQKGDIAEGYSVSREKKESFPLTVTSAQKNPTAFYLCASSRDTNTGELFFGEGSRLTVL.

J is TRBJ1-2 and V is TRBV5-4; unclear D gene. Germline values: CDR1 SGHNT, CDR2 YYREEE (reference sequence). The CDR3 loop spans 14 amino acids. V gave up 1 base and J gave up 0 bases, with 7 bases separating them. CDR3 bases: TGTGCCAGCAGCTTGAATGGAGCTAACTATGGCTACACCTTC. Encoded protein: CASSLNGANYGYTF.

This sequence joins TRBV6-5 and TRBJ2-2; D call uncertain. The CDR3 covers 15 residues. Germline loops: CDR1 MNHEY, CDR2 SVGAGI. The V end was cut by 0 bases, the J end by 0 bases, with 5 bases between. The CDR3 loop is CASSYSPTNTGELFF. For the CDR3, the DNA is TGTGCCAGCAGTTACTCCCCAACGAACACCGGGGAGCTGTTTTTT.

The chain couples TRBV7-8 to TRBJ2-1; 7 nucleotides agree with TRBD1. Germline assignment: CDR1 SGHVS and CDR2 FQNEAQ. Germline trimming cut 5 bases from V and 6 bases from J; bases unmatched to any gene: 16. This CDR3 contains 17 residues. The CDR3 DNA reads TGTGCCAGCAGCGAAGGAAGGGGGCGACGTTTGGGCAATGAGCAGTTCTTC. It yields the protein CASSEGRGRRLGNEQFF.

The chain has TRBV7-3 and TRBJ2-7, with TRBD2 identical over 13 bases. Germline trimming cut 5 bases from V and 4 bases from J; bases unmatched to any gene: 8. The germline V gene has CDR1 SGHTA and CDR2 FQGTGA. CDR3 length: 16 amino acids. CDR3 sequence: CASSISGTSGVYEQYF. The CDR3 DNA sequence: TGTGCCAGCAGCATCAGCGGGACTAGCGGGGTGTACGAGCAGTACTTC.

For this clone: This clone may be a read error of a much larger clone one base away. The genes are TRBV6-4 and TRBJ2-1; D is tentatively TRBD1 or TRBD2 (5 bases each). Germline CDR1 is MRHNA and CDR2 is SNTAGT. The CDR3 has 11 amino acids. V gave up 5 bases and J gave up 9 bases, with 8 bases separating them. Here the CDR3 reads CASSYGGEQFF. CDR3 in DNA: TGTGCCAGCAGTTATGGGGGTGAGCAGTTCTTC.

This chain uses TRBV5-1 with TRBJ1-2, with D possibly being TRBD1 (6 bases). This CDR3 has 16 residues. Germline V lookup: CDR1 SGHRS, CDR2 YFSETQ. The germline V and J ends were trimmed by 0 bases and 4 bases, with 16 bases remaining between them. CDR3: CASSLDTPTGSYGYTF. The CDR3 DNA follows: TGCGCCAGCAGCTTGGATACCCCCACAGGGTCCTATGGCTACACCTTC.